A single sample gave rise to the 30 T cell receptor beta chains below, sequenced in a study of CD8 T cells in ankylosing spondylitis. Study-level points and caveats: Ankylosing spondylitis blood appeared to carry a characteristic TCR beta motif of roughly eight highly homologous variants.

Their cognate antigens are unknown. One entry per CDR3 protein, called by TCRdb with MiXCR from the 5' RACE reads. Counted here are 220,000 or so distinct CDR3 sequences, roughly 18% occurring once; the ten biggest clones make up more than 40%. What was sequenced was blood, either unsorted or a sorted T cell fraction (not recorded which). These TCRs come from a male donor with ankylosing spondylitis.

V gene TRBV6-6 combines with J gene TRBJ1-6; no clear D. Germline CDR1 MNHNY, CDR2 SVGAGI (reference sequence). The CDR3 is 12 amino acids. V was trimmed by 6 bases and J by 9 bases, leaving 9 bases between them. The CDR3 here is CASRVVGSPLHF. In DNA form, the CDR3 reads TGTGCCAGCAGGGTCGTCGGTTCACCCCTCCACTTT.

CDR3 DNA: TGTGCCAGCAGCCAAGGGGAAGGGAAACTGTTTTTT. It yields the protein CASSQGEGKLFF. The chain carries TRBV4-2 and TRBJ1-4, with D unclear. The V gene's germline CDR1 is LGHNA and CDR2 YNFKEQ. The length of the CDR3 is 12 residues. Trimming removed 1 base at V and 11 bases at J, with 8 bases between.

This chain uses TRBV7-9 with TRBJ1-4; D not certain. V gave up 2 bases and J gave up 1 base, with 11 bases separating them. This CDR3 has 16 residues. Per the germline V gene, CDR1 is SEHNR and CDR2 is FQNEAQ (reference sequence). The CDR3 loop is CASSLLTEGTNEKLFF. CDR3 nucleotides: TGTGCCAGCAGCTTATTAACAGAGGGAACTAATGAAAAACTGTTTTTT.

The chain combines TRBV19 with TRBJ2-7; TRBD1 matches at 9 bases. Trimming took 3 bases from V and 2 from J; bases not matched to a gene: 8. Germline-derived CDR1 and CDR2 are LNHDA and SQIVND (reference sequence). There are 16 residues in the CDR3. Here the CDR3 DNA reads TGTGCCAGTAGTATTGTGGTTGGGACAGGGACCTACGAGCAGTACTTC. Translated, it gives CASSIVVGTGTYEQYF.

This chain joins TRBV7-9 and TRBJ2-7; D not resolved. The CDR3 length is 12 residues. The V gene lost 3 bases and the J gene lost 5 bases, with 8 bases spanning the gap. Per germline, CDR1 SEHNR and CDR2 FQNEAQ (reference sequence). The CDR3 spells CASSFGPDEQYF. The CDR3, as DNA: TGTGCCAGCAGCTTCGGACCTGACGAGCAGTACTTC.

The chain employs TRBV11-2 and TRBJ2-7; D remains unclear. The CDR3 spans 15 residues. V lost 5 bases to trimming and J lost 0 bases, with 14 bases between them. The V gene's germline CDR1 is SGHAT and CDR2 FQNNGV. CDR3 nucleotides: TGTGCCAGCAGCCAGGTGGGGTGGACCTCCTACGAGCAGTACTTC. This sequence encodes CASSQVGWTSYEQYF.

The chain joins TRBV4-3 to TRBJ2-1, with 14 bases fitting TRBD2. The CDR3 contains 15 residues. Germline assignment: CDR1 LGHNA and CDR2 YSLEER. The junction had 4 bases not matched to a gene; V was cut back by 4 bases and J by 8 bases. This CDR3 reads CASSPGLAGGHEQFF. As DNA, the CDR3 is TGCGCCAGCAGCCCCGGACTAGCGGGAGGTCATGAGCAGTTCTTC.

Of note for this clonotype: At one end the junction does not follow the germline gene, possibly because of a read error. V and J are TRBV18 and TRBJ2-1; D tentatively fits TRBD1 or TRBD2 (5 bases each). Germline CDR1 KGHSH, CDR2 LQKENI. The CDR3 sequence is 13 residues long. The CDR3 region has the DNA TGTGCCAGCTCAGCGACAGACTACCATGAGCAGTTCTTC. This encodes CASSATDYHEQFF.

This clonotype was seen many times. The rearrangement uses TRBV29-1 and TRBJ2-5; D is perhaps TRBD1 (6 bases). Trimming shortened V by 4 bases and J by 4 bases, and 7 bases separated the two germline ends. Germline-derived CDR1 and CDR2 are SQVTM and ANQGSEA. The CDR3 loop spans 11 amino acids. Here the CDR3 DNA reads TGCAGCGTTGTAGGGGGAGAGACCCAGTACTTC. Translating gives CSVVGGETQYF.

In its sample, this clonotype was seen many times. V gene TRBV12-3 or TRBV12-4 combines with J gene TRBJ1-2; TRBD1 might be the D (5 bases). The V gene lost 5 bases and the J gene lost 4 bases, with 8 bases spanning the gap. There are 12 residues in the CDR3. DNA of the CDR3: TGTGCCAGCAGTATCGGGACCTATGGCTACACCTTC. This gives the protein CASSIGTYGYTF.

The gene calls are TRBV20-1 and TRBJ2-7; 13 bases map to TRBD2. Trimming removed 3 bases from V and 0 bases from J; junction bases left unmatched: 11. The CDR3 totals 18 residues. In germline, CDR1 is DFQATT, CDR2 SNEGSKA (reference sequence). The CDR3 nucleotides read TGCAGTGCTAGTTCCTATCGGACTAGCGGGGGCCTCTCCTACGAGCAGTACTTC. Translated, it gives CSASSYRTSGGLSYEQYF.

The chain uses TRBV9 and TRBJ1-1; the D is unclear. Germline CDR1 reads SGDLS; CDR2 reads YYNGEE. The CDR3 is made up of 13 amino acids. The CDR3 DNA follows: TGTGCGTCCGCCGGACTGTCGAACACTGAAGCTTTCTTT. It specifies CASAGLSNTEAFF.

This clonotype was counted between two and nine times. CDR3 in amino acids: CASSLAFGSYEQYF. CDR3 nucleotide sequence: TGCGCCAGCAGCTTGGCCTTCGGTTCCTACGAGCAGTACTTC. The J gene is TRBJ2-7, the V gene TRBV5-1, with D hard to call. The germline gives CDR1 SGHRS, CDR2 YFSETQ. V was trimmed by 0 bases and J by 1 base, leaving 8 bases between them. The CDR3 runs 14 residues.

The rearrangement uses TRBV30 and TRBJ1-6; D is uncertain. Trimming shortened V by 1 base and J by 0 bases, and 4 bases separated the two germline ends. Germline V gives CDR1 GTSNPN, CDR2 SVGIG (reference sequence). The CDR3 has 14 residues. DNA of the CDR3: TGTGCCTGGAGTGAGGACTCCTATAATTCACCCCTCCACTTT. Its protein is CAWSEDSYNSPLHF.

This clonotype was observed a handful of times. The rearrangement uses TRBV11-2 and TRBJ2-7, with 8 bases lining up with TRBD1. The ends lost 1 base at V and 5 bases at J; junction bases unmatched: 7. Looked up from germline, CDR1 is SGHAT and CDR2 is FQNNGV. The CDR3 length is 15 residues. This chain's CDR3 is CASSLGQGIRDEQYF. The CDR3 nucleotides are TGTGCCAGCAGCTTAGGACAGGGGATCCGGGACGAGCAGTACTTC. Based on the CDR3 plus reference TRBV11-2 and TRBJ2-7, the full variable domain is EAGVAQSPRYKIIEKRQSVAFWCNPISGHATLYWYQQILGQGPKLLIQFQNNGVVDDSQLPKDRFSAERLKGVDSTLKIQPAKLEDSAVYLCASSLGQGIRDEQYFGPGTRLTVT.

V and J are TRBV10-3 and TRBJ1-5; 7 nucleotides line up with TRBD1. Germline CDR1 and CDR2: ENHRY and SYGVKD. The CDR3 has 15 residues. With V trimmed by 3 bases and J by 1 base, 3 bases remained unmatched. In nucleotides, the CDR3 is TGTGCCATCAGTGAAGGGACAGACAGCAATCAGCCCCAGCATTTT. As protein: CAISEGTDSNQPQHF.

This clonotype was seen once. The V gene is TRBV20-1, the J gene TRBJ2-3; no definite D call. Between the trimmed V and J ends, which lost 3 bases and 4 bases, there was a span of 14 bases. Germline V gene data show CDR1 as DFQATT and CDR2 as SNEGSKA (reference sequence). This CDR3 is 14 amino acids long. Written as DNA, the CDR3 is TGCAGTGCTAGGGTCGAAGGGTGGCCAGATACGCAGTATTTT. Protein product: CSARVEGWPDTQYF.

In its sample, this clonotype was seen a few times. The rearrangement uses TRBV29-1 and TRBJ2-3; D gene unclear. Germline lookup yields CDR1 SQVTM and CDR2 ANQGSEA. The CDR3 is made up of 11 amino acids. The V end lost 4 bases, the J end lost 3 bases, and 5 bases lay between the germline ends. This chain's CDR3 is CSVVKTDTQYF. CDR3 nucleotide sequence: TGCAGCGTTGTAAAAACAGATACGCAGTATTTT.

The chain recombines TRBV5-6 with TRBJ2-5, with D possibly matching TRBD2 (6 bases). The germline V and J ends were trimmed by 5 bases and 2 bases, with 19 bases remaining between them. Looked up from germline, CDR1 is SGHDT and CDR2 is YYEEEE. The length of the CDR3 is 16 residues. The CDR3 DNA follows: TGTGCCAGCAGGGGCCCCAGCTTAGCGGTACAAGAGACCCAGTACTTC. It specifies CASRGPSLAVQETQYF.

The V call is TRBV6-1, the J call TRBJ1-1, with no clear D. CDR1 and CDR2 (germline): MNHNS, SASEGT. This CDR3 has 14 amino acids. V shed 4 bases and J shed 1 base, with 10 bases lying between them. This chain's CDR3 is CASSAGMGNTEAFF. In nucleotides, the CDR3 is TGTGCCAGCAGTGCAGGCATGGGGAACACTGAAGCTTTCTTT.

This clonotype turned up a few times. For the CDR3, the DNA is TGTGCCAGCAGCTCAGGACAGACCGAAGAGCAGTTCTTC. Protein: CASSSGQTEEQFF. The rearrangement joins TRBV5-6 to TRBJ2-1, with D perhaps TRBD1 (6 bases). The CDR3 sequence is 13 residues long. Germline CDR1 is SGHDT and CDR2 is YYEEEE. The V end was cut by 3 bases, the J end by 10 bases, with 14 bases between.

The chain has TRBV28 and TRBJ1-1, with a weak D call TRBD1 (5 bases). Looked up from germline, CDR1 is MDHEN and CDR2 is SYDVKM. V lost 2 bases and J 2 bases, leaving 21 bases between the germline ends. This CDR3 region has 18 residues. CDR3 in DNA: TGTGCCAGCAGTTTACGCTTCGCGGGCCAGAGGGACAACACTGAAGCTTTCTTT. Its translation is CASSLRFAGQRDNTEAFF.

V usage is TRBV6-2 or TRBV6-3 and J usage is TRBJ1-2; D unresolved. Trimming stripped 2 bases from V and 3 bases from J, with 4 bases between. Per the germline V gene, CDR1 is MNHEY and CDR2 is SVGEGT. The CDR3 totals 12 residues. Written as DNA, the CDR3 is TGTGCCAGCAGTTACAGTGACTATGGCTACACCTTC. Translated: CASSYSDYGYTF.

This clonotype has just a few counts. Here the CDR3 DNA reads TGTGCCAGCAGCTTGGAGCAAGGACTTCTCCTCTGGGATGAGCAGTTCTTC. It specifies CASSLEQGLLLWDEQFF. The J gene is TRBJ2-1, the V gene TRBV5-6; D perhaps matches TRBD2 (5 bases). Germline values: CDR1 SGHDT, CDR2 YYEEEE. V was shortened by 0 bases and J by 8 bases, with 21 bases between the two germline ends. This CDR3 comprises 17 residues.

Ten or more counts support this clonotype. The chain combines TRBV10-3 with TRBJ2-3; maybe TRBD1 (6 bases). V was shortened by 1 base and J by 4 bases, with 12 bases between the two germline ends. Germline V gives CDR1 ENHRY, CDR2 SYGVKD. The CDR3 is made up of 15 amino acids. The CDR3: CAISELSPGADTQYF. The CDR3 DNA is TGTGCCATCAGTGAGTTGTCTCCAGGGGCAGATACGCAGTATTTT.

V gene TRBV6-1 combines with J gene TRBJ1-1; possible D gene TRBD1, 6 bases. The CDR3 has 14 amino acids. Germline CDR1 reads MNHNS; CDR2 reads SASEGT. V was shortened by 5 bases and J by 0 bases, with 10 bases between the two germline ends. The CDR3: CASSPDRLNTEAFF. The CDR3 nucleotides are TGTGCCAGCAGTCCGGACAGATTGAACACTGAAGCTTTCTTT.

This clonotype was picked up a small number of times. The chain has TRBV14 and TRBJ1-1; D call uncertain. The germline V gene encodes CDR1 SGHDN and CDR2 FVKESK. The V end was cut by 4 bases, the J end by 3 bases, with 9 bases between. This CDR3 is 13 amino acids long. The CDR3 protein is CASSPGGHTEAFF. For the CDR3, the DNA is TGTGCCAGCAGCCCTGGAGGGCACACTGAAGCTTTCTTT. The variable domain in full, with the rest retrieved from reference TRBV14 and TRBJ1-1, is EAGVTQFPSHSVIEKGQTVTLRCDPISGHDNLYWYRRVMGKEIKFLLHFVKESKQDESGMPNNRFLAERTGGTYSTLKVQPAELEDSGVYFCASSPGGHTEAFFGQGTRLTVV.

This clonotype was observed a handful of times. J is TRBJ2-7 and V is TRBV6-8; no firm D call. Germline CDR1 is MNHGY and CDR2 is SAAAGT. V shed 2 bases and J shed 11 bases, with 7 bases lying between them. The CDR3 runs 10 residues. The chain's CDR3 is CASSYDDKYF. The CDR3 DNA sequence: TGTGCCAGCAGTTACGACGACAAGTACTTC.

This clonotype was seen only a few times. V gene TRBV2 combines with J gene TRBJ2-2; D is unclear. CDR1 is SNHLY and CDR2 is FYNNEI in the germline V gene. This CDR3 contains 16 residues. Trimming pared 1 base from V and 4 bases from J, leaving 13 bases between. The CDR3 DNA reads TGTGCCAGCAGTGAAGAGGTCATGAGCGTCACCGGGGAGCTGTTTTTT. Translation: CASSEEVMSVTGELFF.

J is TRBJ2-7 and V is TRBV7-3; TRBD1 agrees at 9 bases. The length of the CDR3 is 16 residues. V was pared by 5 bases and J by 6 bases, with 14 bases of the junction left unmatched. Per the germline V gene, CDR1 is SGHTA and CDR2 is FQGTGA. In nucleotides, the CDR3 is TGTGCCAGCAGCAGTATAATACAGGGGGCTTATGGCGAGCAGTACTTC. This sequence encodes CASSSIIQGAYGEQYF.